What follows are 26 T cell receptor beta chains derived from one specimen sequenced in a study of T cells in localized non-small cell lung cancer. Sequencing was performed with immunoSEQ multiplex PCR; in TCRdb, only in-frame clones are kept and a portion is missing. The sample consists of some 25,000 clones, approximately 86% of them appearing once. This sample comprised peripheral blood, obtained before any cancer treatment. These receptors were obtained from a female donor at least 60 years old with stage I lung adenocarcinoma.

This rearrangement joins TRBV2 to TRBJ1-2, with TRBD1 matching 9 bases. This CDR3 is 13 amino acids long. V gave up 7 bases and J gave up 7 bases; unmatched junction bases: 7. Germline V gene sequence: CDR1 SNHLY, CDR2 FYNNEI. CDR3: CASTLRQGGGYTF. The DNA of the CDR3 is TGTGCCAGCACCCTCCGACAGGGGGGTGGCTACACCTTC.

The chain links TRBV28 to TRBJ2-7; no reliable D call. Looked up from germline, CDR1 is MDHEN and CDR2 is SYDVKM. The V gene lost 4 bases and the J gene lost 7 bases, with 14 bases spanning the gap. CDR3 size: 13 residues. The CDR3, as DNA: TGTGCCAGCAGTTCTCTCAACCTAGGGGAGCAGTACTTC. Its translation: CASSSLNLGEQYF.

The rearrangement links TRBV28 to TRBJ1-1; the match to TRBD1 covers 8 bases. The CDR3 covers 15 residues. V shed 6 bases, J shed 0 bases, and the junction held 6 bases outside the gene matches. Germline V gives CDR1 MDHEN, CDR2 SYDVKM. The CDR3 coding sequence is TGTGCCAGCAGATCCGGACAGGGCGTGAACACTGAAGCTTTCTTT. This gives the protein CASRSGQGVNTEAFF.

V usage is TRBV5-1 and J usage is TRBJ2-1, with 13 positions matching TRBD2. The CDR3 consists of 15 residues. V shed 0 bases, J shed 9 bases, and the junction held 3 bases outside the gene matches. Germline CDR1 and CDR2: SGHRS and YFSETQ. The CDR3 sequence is CASSLGLAGGSEQFF. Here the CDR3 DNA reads TGCGCCAGCAGCTTGGGACTAGCGGGGGGTAGTGAGCAGTTCTTC.

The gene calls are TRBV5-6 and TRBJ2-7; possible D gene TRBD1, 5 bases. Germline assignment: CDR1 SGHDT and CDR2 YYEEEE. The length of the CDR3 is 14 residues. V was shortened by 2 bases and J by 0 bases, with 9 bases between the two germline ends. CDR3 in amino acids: CASSFQGSSYEQYF. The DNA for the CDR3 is TGTGCCAGCAGCTTTCAGGGCAGCTCCTACGAGCAGTACTTC.

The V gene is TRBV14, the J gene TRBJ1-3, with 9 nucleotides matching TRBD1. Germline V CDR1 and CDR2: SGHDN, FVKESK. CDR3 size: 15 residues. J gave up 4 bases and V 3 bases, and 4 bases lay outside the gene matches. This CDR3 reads CASSQGTGIGNTIYF. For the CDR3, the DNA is TGTGCCAGCAGCCAGGGGACAGGGATCGGAAACACCATATATTTT.

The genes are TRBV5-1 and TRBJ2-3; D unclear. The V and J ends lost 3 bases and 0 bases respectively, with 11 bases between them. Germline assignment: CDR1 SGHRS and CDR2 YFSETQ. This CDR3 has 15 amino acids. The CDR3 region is CASSYTLTSTDTQYF. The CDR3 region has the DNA TGCGCCAGCAGCTACACTCTAACTAGCACAGATACGCAGTATTTT.

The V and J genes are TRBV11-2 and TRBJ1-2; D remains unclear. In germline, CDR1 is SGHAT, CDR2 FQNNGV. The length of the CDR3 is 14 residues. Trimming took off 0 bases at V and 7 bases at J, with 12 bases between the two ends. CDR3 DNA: TGTGCCAGCAGCTTAGAACCGGGGATGGGTGGCTACACCTTC. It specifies CASSLEPGMGGYTF.

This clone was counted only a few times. CDR3 amino acids: CASSFLSGSSYNEQFF. The CDR3 DNA is TGTGCCAGCAGCTTTCTTAGCGGGAGCTCCTACAATGAGCAGTTCTTC. The genes are TRBV9 and TRBJ2-1; TRBD2 matches at 9 bases. The CDR3 is 16 residues long. V was clipped by 4 bases and J by 0 bases; unmatched bases: 5. CDR1 is SGDLS and CDR2 is YYNGEE in the germline V gene.

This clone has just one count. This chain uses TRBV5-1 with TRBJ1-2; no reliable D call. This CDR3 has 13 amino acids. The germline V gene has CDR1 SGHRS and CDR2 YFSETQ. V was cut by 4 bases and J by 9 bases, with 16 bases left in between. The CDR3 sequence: CASSLSDERSYTF. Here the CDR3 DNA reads TGCGCCAGCAGCCTTTCGGACGAAAGGAGCTACACCTTC.

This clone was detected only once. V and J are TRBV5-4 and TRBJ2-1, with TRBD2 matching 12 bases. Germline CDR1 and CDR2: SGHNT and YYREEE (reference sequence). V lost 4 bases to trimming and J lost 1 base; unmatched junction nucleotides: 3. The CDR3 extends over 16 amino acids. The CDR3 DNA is TGTGCCAGCAGCCCTAGCGGGGGGGCGTCCTACAATGAGCAGTTCTTC. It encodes CASSPSGGASYNEQFF.

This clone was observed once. Here the CDR3 DNA reads TGCGCCAGCAGATTTCTAGGAAGTAGCACAGATACGCAGTATTTT. Its translation: CASRFLGSSTDTQYF. V and J are TRBV5-1 and TRBJ2-3, with D unresolved. Between the trimmed V and J ends, which lost 5 bases and 0 bases, there was a span of 13 bases. This CDR3 region has 15 residues. Germline lookup yields CDR1 SGHRS and CDR2 YFSETQ.

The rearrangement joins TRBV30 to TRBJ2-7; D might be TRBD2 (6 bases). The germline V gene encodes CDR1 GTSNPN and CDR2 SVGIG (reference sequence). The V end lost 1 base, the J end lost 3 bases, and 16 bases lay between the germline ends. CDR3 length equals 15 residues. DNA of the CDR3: TGTGCCTGGAGTGGGGATGTCGGGAGTGGCTACGAGCAGTACTTC. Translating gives CAWSGDVGSGYEQYF.

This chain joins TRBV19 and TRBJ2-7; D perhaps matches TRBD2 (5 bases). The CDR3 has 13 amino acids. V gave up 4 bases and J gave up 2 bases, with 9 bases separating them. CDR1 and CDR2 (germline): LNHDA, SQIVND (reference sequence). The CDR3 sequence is CASSTGKTYEQYF. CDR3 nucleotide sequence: TGTGCCAGTAGTACCGGGAAAACCTACGAGCAGTACTTC. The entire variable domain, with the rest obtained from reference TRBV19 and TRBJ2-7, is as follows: DGGITQSPKYLFRKEGQNVTLSCEQNLNHDAMYWYRQDPGQGLRLIYYSQIVNDFQKGDIAEGYSVSREKKESFPLTVTSAQKNPTAFYLCASSTGKTYEQYFGPGTRLTVT.

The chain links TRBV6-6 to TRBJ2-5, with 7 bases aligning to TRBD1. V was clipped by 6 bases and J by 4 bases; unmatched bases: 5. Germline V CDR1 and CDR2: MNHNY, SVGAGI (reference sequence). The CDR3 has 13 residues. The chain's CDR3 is CASRYTGVETQYF. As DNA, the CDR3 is TGTGCCAGCAGGTACACAGGGGTAGAGACCCAGTACTTC.

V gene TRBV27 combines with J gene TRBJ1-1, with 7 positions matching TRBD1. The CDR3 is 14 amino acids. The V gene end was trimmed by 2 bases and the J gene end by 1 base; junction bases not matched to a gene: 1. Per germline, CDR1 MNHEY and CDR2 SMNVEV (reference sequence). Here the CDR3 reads CASSLRDRNTEAFF. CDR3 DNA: TGTGCCAGCAGTTTAAGGGACAGGAACACTGAAGCTTTCTTT.

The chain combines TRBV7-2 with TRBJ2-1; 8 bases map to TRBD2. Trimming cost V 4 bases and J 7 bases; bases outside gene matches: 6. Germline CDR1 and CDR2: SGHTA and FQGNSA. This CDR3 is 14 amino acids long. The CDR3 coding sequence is TGTGCCAGCAGCTGGGAGCGGGGGAGGAATGAGCAGTTCTTC. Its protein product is CASSWERGRNEQFF.

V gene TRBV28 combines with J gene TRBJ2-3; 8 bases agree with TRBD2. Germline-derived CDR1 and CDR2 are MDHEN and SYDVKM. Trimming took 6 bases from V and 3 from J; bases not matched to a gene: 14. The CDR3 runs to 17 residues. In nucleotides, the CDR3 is TGTGCCAGCAGCTCTCCGTTCGGACTAGCTCAGACAGATACGCAGTATTTT. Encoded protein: CASSSPFGLAQTDTQYF.

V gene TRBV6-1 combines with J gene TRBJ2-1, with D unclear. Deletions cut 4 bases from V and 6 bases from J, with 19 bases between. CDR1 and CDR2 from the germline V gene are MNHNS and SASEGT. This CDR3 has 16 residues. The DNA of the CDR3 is TGTGCCAGCAGTGGCCTGCACGGCAAAATAGGCAATGAGCAGTTCTTC. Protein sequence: CASSGLHGKIGNEQFF.

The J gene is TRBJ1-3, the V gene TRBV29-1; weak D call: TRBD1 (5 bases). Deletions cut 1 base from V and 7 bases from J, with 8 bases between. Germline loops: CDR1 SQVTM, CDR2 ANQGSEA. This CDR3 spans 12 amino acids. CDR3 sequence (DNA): TGCAGCGTTGAAGGCAGGGCGAACACCATATATTTT. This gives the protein CSVEGRANTIYF.

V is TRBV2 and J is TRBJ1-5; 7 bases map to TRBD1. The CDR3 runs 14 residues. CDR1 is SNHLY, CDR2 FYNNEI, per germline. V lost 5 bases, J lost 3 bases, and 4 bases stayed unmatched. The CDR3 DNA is TGTGCCAGCAGTTATGGGACAGACAATCAGCCCCAGCATTTT. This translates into CASSYGTDNQPQHF.

The CDR3 here is CASGPEEIEAFF. Written as DNA, the CDR3 is TGTGCTAGTGGTCCGGAGGAGATTGAAGCTTTCTTT. This chain uses TRBV12-5 with TRBJ1-1; no reliable D call. V was shortened by 5 bases and J by 7 bases, with 11 bases between the two germline ends. Germline loops: CDR1 LGHNT, CDR2 FRNRAP. This CDR3 contains 12 residues.

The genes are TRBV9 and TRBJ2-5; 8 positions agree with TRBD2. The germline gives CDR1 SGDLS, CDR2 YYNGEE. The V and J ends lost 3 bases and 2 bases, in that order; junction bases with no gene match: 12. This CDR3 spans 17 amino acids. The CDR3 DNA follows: TGTGCCAGCAGCGGAGGTGGGGCTCGCGGGGGGCAAGAGACCCAGTACTTC. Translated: CASSGGGARGGQETQYF.

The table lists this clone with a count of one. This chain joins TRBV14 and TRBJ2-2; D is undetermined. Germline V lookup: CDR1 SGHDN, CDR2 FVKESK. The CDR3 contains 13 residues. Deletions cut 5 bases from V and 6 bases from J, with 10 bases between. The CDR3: CASSENLSGELFF. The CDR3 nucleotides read TGTGCCAGCAGCGAGAATCTCTCCGGGGAGCTGTTTTTT.

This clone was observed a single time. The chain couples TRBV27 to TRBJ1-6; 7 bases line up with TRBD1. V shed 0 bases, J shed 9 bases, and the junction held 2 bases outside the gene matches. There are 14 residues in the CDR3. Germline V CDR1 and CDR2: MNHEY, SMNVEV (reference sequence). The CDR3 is CASSLSGGGSPLHF. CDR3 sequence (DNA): TGTGCCAGCAGTTTATCAGGGGGCGGTTCACCCCTCCACTTT.

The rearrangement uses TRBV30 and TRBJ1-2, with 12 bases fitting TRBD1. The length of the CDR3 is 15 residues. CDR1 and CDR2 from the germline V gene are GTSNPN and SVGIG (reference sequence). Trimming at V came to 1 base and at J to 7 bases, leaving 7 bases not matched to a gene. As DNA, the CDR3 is TGTGCCTGGAGTGGGGACAGGGGGCGCATCGGTGGCTACACCTTC. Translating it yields CAWSGDRGRIGGYTF. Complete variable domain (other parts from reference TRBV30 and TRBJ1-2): SQTIHQWPATLVQPVGSPLSLECTVEGTSNPNLYWYRQAAGRGLQLLFYSVGIGQISSEVPQNLSASRPQDRQFILSSKKLLLSDSGFYLCAWSGDRGRIGGYTFGSGTRLTVV.